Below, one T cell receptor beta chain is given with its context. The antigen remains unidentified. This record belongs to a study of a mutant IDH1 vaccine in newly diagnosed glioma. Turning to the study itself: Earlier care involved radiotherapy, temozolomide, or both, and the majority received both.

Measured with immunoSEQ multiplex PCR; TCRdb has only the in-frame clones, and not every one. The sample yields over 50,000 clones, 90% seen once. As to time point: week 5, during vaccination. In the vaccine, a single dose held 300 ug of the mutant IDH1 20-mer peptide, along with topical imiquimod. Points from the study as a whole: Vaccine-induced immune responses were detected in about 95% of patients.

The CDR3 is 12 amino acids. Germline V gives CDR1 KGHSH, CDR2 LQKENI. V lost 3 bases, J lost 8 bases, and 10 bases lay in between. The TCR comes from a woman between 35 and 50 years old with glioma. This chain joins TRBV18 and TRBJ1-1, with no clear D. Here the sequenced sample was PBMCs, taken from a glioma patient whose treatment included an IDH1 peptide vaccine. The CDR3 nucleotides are TGTGCCAGCTCACCGCTCACCGGGGAAGCTTTCTTT. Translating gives CASSPLTGEAFF.